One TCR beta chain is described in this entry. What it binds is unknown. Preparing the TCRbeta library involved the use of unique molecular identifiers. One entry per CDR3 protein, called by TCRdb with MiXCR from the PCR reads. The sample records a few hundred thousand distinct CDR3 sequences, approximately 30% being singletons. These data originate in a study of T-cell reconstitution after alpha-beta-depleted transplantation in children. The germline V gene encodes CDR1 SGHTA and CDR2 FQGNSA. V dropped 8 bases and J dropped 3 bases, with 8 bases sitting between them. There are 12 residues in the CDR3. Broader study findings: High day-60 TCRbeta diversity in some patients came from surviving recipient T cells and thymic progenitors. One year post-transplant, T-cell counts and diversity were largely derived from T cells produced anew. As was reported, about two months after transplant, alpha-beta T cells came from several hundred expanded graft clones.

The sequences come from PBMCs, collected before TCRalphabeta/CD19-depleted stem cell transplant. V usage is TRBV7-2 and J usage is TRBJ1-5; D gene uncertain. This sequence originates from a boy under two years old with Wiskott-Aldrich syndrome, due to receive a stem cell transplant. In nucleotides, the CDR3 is TGTGCCAGCGGCCGCAACAATCAGCCCCAGCATTTT. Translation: CASGRNNQPQHF.